This T cell receptor beta chain stems from a study of blood T cell repertoires in COVID-19. Study background: The origin of the acute and convalescent COVID-19 samples was the United States, Italy and Spain. Sources were T cells, B-cell-depleted T cells, or PBMCs; the material itself was cDNA or gDNA.

V dropped 6 bases and J dropped 8 bases, with 19 bases sitting between them. CDR3 length equals 15 residues. In germline, CDR1 is SNHLY, CDR2 FYNNEI. Per the authors' pipeline: Reference gene primer amplification gave estimated nucleated cell counts. Assay: immunoSEQ multiplex PCR; the TCRdb copy retains only in-frame clones and omits some. D and trimming come from the DNA, and the V and J calls and clone size come from that table. The sample includes approximately 250,000 clones, around 84% of them seen just once. The receptor was isolated from a woman in her thirties or forties who had recovered from COVID-19. Sequenced sample: peripheral blood. The rearrangement uses TRBV2 and TRBJ1-4, with a tentative D call TRBD1 (5 bases). CDR3 in DNA: TGTGCCAGCAGAGCCACAGGATATACTTCAGAAAAACTGTTTTTT. This codes for CASRATGYTSEKLFF.